A single sample is the source of the 14 T cell receptor beta chains below, sequenced in a study of shared clonotypes between healthy human individuals. Measured with immunoSEQ multiplex PCR; TCRdb has only the in-frame clones, and not every one. The top ten clones hold about 0.37% of a sample with a few million clones, roughly 93% of them seen once. Sequenced sample: naive CD4+ T cells from PBMCs. The subset here: CD45RA+ positively selected. The receptor set was obtained from a man aged 18 to 30 in good health. Some clones in this sample may be carry-over from other donors' samples.

V gene TRBV5-1 combines with J gene TRBJ2-3; D not resolved. Germline V gene lookup returns CDR1 SGHRS and CDR2 YFSETQ. Deletions cut 4 bases from V and 2 bases from J, with 17 bases between. The CDR3 totals 16 residues. The CDR3 here is CASSTRRATPTDTQYF. CDR3 in DNA: TGCGCCAGCAGCACCCGCCGGGCGACCCCCACAGATACGCAGTATTTT.

This chain's CDR3 is CASSRTSGRGGTGELFF. The CDR3, as DNA: TGTGCCAGCAGCAGGACTAGCGGGAGAGGAGGGACCGGGGAGCTGTTTTTT. The V call is TRBV28, the J call TRBJ2-2; TRBD2 aligns across 13 bases. The V gene's germline CDR1 is MDHEN and CDR2 SYDVKM. The CDR3 runs to 17 residues. Trimming took 6 bases from V and 5 from J; bases not matched to a gene: 9.

As for this clone: Other DNA sequences in this sample translate to the same CDR3. This chain uses TRBV5-1 with TRBJ2-5; the D call may be TRBD1 or TRBD2 (5 bases each). The CDR3 has 12 amino acids. The germline V gene encodes CDR1 SGHRS and CDR2 YFSETQ. V dropped 7 bases and J dropped 2 bases, with 9 bases sitting between them. The CDR3 loop reads CASQRGQETQYF. In DNA, the CDR3 is TGCGCCAGCCAGAGGGGACAAGAGACCCAGTACTTC.

As to this clone: The identical CDR3 is also encoded by other nucleotide sequences in the sample. The chain uses TRBV28 and TRBJ2-7; D perhaps matches TRBD2 (6 bases). The V gene's germline CDR1 is MDHEN and CDR2 SYDVKM. This CDR3 is built from 14 residues. Between the trimmed V and J ends, which lost 4 bases and 3 bases, there was a span of 13 bases. CDR3 nucleotide sequence: TGTGCCAGCAGTTCGCCGGGACTCAGCTACGAGCAGTACTTC. Encoded protein: CASSSPGLSYEQYF. Filled out from reference TRBV28 and TRBJ2-7, the complete variable domain reads DVKVTQSSRYLVKRTGEKVFLECVQDMDHENMFWYRQDPGLGLRLIYFSYDVKMKEKGDIPEGYSVSREKKERFSLILESASTNQTSMYLCASSSPGLSYEQYFGPGTRLTVT.

This sequence joins TRBV7-3 and TRBJ2-2; possibly TRBD1 for D (5 bases). Germline CDR1 SGHTA, CDR2 FQGTGA. The V end lost 3 bases, the J end lost 0 bases, and 8 bases lay between the germline ends. This CDR3 region has 15 residues. CDR3 amino acids: CASSFDRANTGELFF. The DNA of the CDR3 is TGTGCCAGCAGCTTTGACAGAGCGAACACCGGGGAGCTGTTTTTT.

The chain has TRBV5-3 and TRBJ2-7, with D possibly being TRBD2 (6 bases). TRBV5-3 is marked as an open reading frame, function uncertain. The CDR3 loop spans 20 amino acids. V was pared by 0 bases and J by 2 bases, with 27 bases between. This CDR3 is CARSLANESTKGGTPYEQYF. The CDR3, as DNA: TGTGCCAGAAGCTTGGCCAACGAGTCGACAAAGGGAGGAACCCCCTACGAGCAGTACTTC.

V and J are TRBV21-1 and TRBJ1-2; no check of the table's D call, TRBD1, against the DNA was made. TRBV21-1 is classified as a pseudogene. There are 14 residues in the CDR3. The CDR3 sequence is CAGTAYLSNYGYTF. DNA of the CDR3: TGTGCGGGGACAGCCTACCTTTCTAACTATGGCTACACCTTC.

The chain links TRBV6-1 to TRBJ2-7; maybe TRBD2 (5 bases). V lost 1 base and J lost 3, with 10 bases in between. Germline V gene data show CDR1 as MNHNS and CDR2 as SASEGT. The CDR3 consists of 14 residues. The CDR3 is CASSEVGGGYEQYF. The CDR3 DNA reads as TGTGCCAGCAGTGAAGTCGGAGGTGGCTACGAGCAGTACTTC.

This clone was detected only once. The chain carries TRBV6-1 and TRBJ2-2; 8 nucleotides line up with TRBD1. This CDR3 spans 13 amino acids. Germline trimming cut 7 bases from V and 6 bases from J; bases unmatched to any gene: 4. Germline V CDR1 and CDR2: MNHNS, SASEGT. CDR3 residues: CASKGQVAGELFF. In nucleotides, the CDR3 is TGTGCCAGCAAGGGACAGGTTGCCGGGGAGCTGTTTTTT.

The chain recombines TRBV4-2 with TRBJ1-3; D is unresolved. V was pared by 1 base and J by 4 bases, with 11 bases between. Germline V gene sequence: CDR1 LGHNA, CDR2 YNFKEQ. The CDR3 is 15 amino acids. The CDR3 loop reads CASSQAPGRGNTIYF. The CDR3 nucleotides are TGTGCCAGCAGCCAAGCTCCAGGCCGCGGAAACACCATATATTTT.

This clone appeared a few times. The V gene is TRBV10-1, the J gene TRBJ2-7, with 11 bases identical to TRBD2. V lost 6 bases and J lost 5; bases outside the gene matches: 3. CDR3 length equals 13 residues. The germline V gene has CDR1 WNHNN and CDR2 SYGVQD (reference sequence). The CDR3 sequence is CASSIAGGDEQYF. In DNA, the CDR3 is TGCGCCAGCAGCATAGCGGGAGGGGACGAGCAGTACTTC.

The chain is built from TRBV27 and TRBJ2-1; D is possibly TRBD2 (6 bases). The CDR3 totals 14 residues. CDR1 and CDR2 (germline): MNHEY, SMNVEV (reference sequence). V was clipped by 4 bases and J by 4 bases, with 11 bases between them. The CDR3 DNA reads as TGTGCCAGCAGTTCCCGGGAGACGTACAATGAGCAGTTCTTC. It specifies CASSSRETYNEQFF.

This clone was recorded a few times. The chain uses TRBV19 and TRBJ1-1, with no clear D. Germline V CDR1 and CDR2: LNHDA, SQIVND (reference sequence). V was cut by 10 bases and J by 5 bases, with 17 bases left in between. The CDR3 extends over 13 amino acids. CDR3 residues: CATSRGSPTEAFF. Written as DNA, the CDR3 is TGTGCCACGTCAAGAGGATCCCCGACTGAAGCTTTCTTT.

The rearrangement joins TRBV18 to TRBJ1-1; D perhaps matches TRBD1 (5 bases). Germline CDR1 reads KGHSH; CDR2 reads LQKENI. Deletions cut 6 bases from V and 4 bases from J, with 15 bases between. The CDR3 runs 14 residues. The CDR3 reads CASSQGSKSTEAFF. CDR3 coding DNA: TGTGCCAGCTCCCAGGGATCGAAGAGCACTGAAGCTTTCTTT. Drawing the rest from reference TRBV18 and TRBJ1-1, the complete variable domain is NAGVMQNPRHLVRRRGQEARLRCSPMKGHSHVYWYRQLPEEGLKFMVYLQKENIIDESGMPKERFSAEFPKEGPSILRIQQVVRGDSAAYFCASSQGSKSTEAFFGQGTRLTVV.